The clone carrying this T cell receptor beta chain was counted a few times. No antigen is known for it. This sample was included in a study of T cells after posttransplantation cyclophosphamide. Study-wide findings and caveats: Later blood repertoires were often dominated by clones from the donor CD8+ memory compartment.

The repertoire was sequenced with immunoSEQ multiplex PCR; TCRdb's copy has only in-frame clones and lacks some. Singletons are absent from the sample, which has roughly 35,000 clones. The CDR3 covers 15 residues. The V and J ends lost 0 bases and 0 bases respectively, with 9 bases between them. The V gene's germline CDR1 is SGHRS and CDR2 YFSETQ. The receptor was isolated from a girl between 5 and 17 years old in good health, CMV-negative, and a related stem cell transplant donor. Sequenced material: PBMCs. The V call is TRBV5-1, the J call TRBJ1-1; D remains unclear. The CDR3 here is CASSLEVEVNTEAFF. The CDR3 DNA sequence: TGCGCCAGCAGCTTGGAGGTGGAGGTGAACACTGAAGCTTTCTTT.